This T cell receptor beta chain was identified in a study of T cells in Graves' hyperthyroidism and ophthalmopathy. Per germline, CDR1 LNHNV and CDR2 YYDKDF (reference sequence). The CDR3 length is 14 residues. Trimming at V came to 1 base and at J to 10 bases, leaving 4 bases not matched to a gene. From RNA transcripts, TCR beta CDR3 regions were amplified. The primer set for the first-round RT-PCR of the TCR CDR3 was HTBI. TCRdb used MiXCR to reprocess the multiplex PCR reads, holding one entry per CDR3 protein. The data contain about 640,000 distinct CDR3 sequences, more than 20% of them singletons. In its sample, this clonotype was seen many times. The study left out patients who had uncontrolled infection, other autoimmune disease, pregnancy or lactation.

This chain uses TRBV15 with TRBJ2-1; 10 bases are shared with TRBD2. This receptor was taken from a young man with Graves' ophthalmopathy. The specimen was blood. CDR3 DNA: TGTGCCACCAGCAGAGGTCTAGCGGGAGTCGAGCAGTTCTTC. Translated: CATSRGLAGVEQFF.